The clone carrying this T cell receptor (beta chain) has just one count. Its antigen is as yet unknown. The CDR3 extends over 17 amino acids. CDR1 is KGHSH and CDR2 is LQKENI in the germline V gene. V was clipped by 0 bases and J by 0 bases, with 12 bases between them. The source of the sample is a study of shared clonotypes between healthy human individuals. Sequencing was at deep level. Each cell subset's genomic DNA was divided evenly among several immunoSEQ plates. Sequencing was performed with immunoSEQ multiplex PCR; in TCRdb, only in-frame clones are kept and a portion is missing. Of around 510,000 clones in the sample, just over 75% were seen once. Broader study findings: Sequencing depth was expected to affect clonotype sharing among donors. A small donor pool kept down the genetic and exposure-history diversity that was represented.

The source of this sequence is a woman aged 40-49 years in good health. Some clones in this sample may be carry-over from other donors' samples. Sequenced sample: PBMCs. The chain uses TRBV18 and TRBJ1-3; maybe TRBD1 (5 bases). The CDR3 loop is CASSPPAGGSSGNTIYF. Written as DNA, the CDR3 is TGTGCCAGCTCACCACCGGCGGGGGGGTCCTCTGGAAACACCATATATTTT.